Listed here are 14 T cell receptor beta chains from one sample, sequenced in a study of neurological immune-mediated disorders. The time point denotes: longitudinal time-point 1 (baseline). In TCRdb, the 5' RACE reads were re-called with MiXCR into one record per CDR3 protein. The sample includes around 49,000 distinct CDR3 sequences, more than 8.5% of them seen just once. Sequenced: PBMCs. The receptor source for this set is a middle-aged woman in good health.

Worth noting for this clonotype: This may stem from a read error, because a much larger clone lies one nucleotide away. CDR3 region: CARSVVLAGVGEQFF. CDR3 nucleotide sequence: TGTGCCAGAAGCGTAGTTCTAGCGGGAGTGGGCGAGCAGTTCTTC. This sequence joins TRBV9 and TRBJ2-1, with TRBD2 matching over 10 bases. There are 15 residues in the CDR3. From germline, CDR1 is SGDLS and CDR2 YYNGEE.

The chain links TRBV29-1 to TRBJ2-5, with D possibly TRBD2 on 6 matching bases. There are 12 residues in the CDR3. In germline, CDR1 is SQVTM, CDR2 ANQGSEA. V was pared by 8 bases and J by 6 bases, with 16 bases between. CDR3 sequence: CSWGVAPQTQYF. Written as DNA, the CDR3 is TGCAGCTGGGGGGTGGCGCCCCAGACCCAGTACTTC.

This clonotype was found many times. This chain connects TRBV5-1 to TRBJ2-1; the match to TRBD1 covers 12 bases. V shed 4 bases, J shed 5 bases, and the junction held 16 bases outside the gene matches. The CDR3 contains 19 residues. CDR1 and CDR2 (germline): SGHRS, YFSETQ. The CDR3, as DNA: TGCGCCAGCAGCCCAACGGGACAGGGGGCCGCCGAAAATAACAATGAGCAGTTCTTC. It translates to CASSPTGQGAAENNNEQFF. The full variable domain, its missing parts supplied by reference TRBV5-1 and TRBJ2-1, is KAGVTQTPRYLIKTRGQQVTLSCSPISGHRSVSWYQQTPGQGLQFLFEYFSETQRNKGNFPGRFSGRQFSNSRSEMNVSTLELGDSALYLCASSPTGQGAAENNNEQFFGPGTRLTVL.

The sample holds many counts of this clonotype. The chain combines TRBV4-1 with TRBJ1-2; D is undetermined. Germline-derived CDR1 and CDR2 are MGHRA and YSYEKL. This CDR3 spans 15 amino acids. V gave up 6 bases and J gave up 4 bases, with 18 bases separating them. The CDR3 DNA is TGCGCCAGCAGTCCCATTCATATAGGCAGCTATGGCTACACCTTC. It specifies CASSPIHIGSYGYTF.

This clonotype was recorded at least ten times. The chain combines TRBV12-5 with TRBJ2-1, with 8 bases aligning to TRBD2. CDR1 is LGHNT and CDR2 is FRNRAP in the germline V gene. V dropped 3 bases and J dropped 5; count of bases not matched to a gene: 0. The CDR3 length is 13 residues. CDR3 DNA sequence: TGTGCTAGTGGTTTAGCGGGGGACAATGAGCAGTTCTTC. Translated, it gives CASGLAGDNEQFF.

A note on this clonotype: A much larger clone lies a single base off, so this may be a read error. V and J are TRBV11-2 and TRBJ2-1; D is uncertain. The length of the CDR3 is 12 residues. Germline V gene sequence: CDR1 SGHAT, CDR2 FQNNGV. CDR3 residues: CANSLGTNEQFF. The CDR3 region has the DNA TGTGCCAACAGCTTGGGAACCAATGAGCAGTTCTTC.

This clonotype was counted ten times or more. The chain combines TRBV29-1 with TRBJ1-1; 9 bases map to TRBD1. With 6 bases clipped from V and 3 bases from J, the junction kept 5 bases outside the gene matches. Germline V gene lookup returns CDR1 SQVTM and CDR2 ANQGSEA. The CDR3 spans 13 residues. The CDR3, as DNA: TGCAGCGTGAACAGGGGGCTGGACACTGAAGCTTTCTTT. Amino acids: CSVNRGLDTEAFF.

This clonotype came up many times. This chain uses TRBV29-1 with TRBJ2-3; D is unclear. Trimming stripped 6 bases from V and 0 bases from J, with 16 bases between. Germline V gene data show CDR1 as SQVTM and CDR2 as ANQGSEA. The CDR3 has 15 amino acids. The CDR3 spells CSVSLGFSSTDTQYF. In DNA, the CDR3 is TGCAGCGTCTCTCTGGGCTTCTCTAGCACAGATACGCAGTATTTT.

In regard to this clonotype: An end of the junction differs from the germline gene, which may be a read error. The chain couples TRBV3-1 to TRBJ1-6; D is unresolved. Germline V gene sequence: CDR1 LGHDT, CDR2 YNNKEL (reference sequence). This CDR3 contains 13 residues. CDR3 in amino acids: CASSLKISSPLHF. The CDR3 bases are TGTGCCAGCAGCCTAAAGATAAGTTCACCCCTGCACTTT.

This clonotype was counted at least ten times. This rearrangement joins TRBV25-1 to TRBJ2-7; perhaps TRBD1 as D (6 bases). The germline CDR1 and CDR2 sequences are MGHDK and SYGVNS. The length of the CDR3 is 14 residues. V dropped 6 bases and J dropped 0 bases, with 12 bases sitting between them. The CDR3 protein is CASSNRDNSYEQYF. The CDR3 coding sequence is TGTGCCAGCAGCAACCGGGACAACTCCTACGAGCAGTACTTC.

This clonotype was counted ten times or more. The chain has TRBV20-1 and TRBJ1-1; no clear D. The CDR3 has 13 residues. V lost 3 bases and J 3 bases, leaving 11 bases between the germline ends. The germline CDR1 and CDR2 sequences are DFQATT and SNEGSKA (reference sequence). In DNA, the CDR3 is TGCAGTGCTAGCAGGCAGAGGGACACTGAAGCTTTCTTT. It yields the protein CSASRQRDTEAFF.

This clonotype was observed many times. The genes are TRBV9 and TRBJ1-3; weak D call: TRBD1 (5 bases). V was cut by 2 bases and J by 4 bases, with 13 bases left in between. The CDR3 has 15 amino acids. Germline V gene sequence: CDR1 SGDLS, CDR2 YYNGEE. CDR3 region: CASSVSTGAGNTIYF. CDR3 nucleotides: TGTGCCAGCAGCGTTTCAACAGGAGCCGGAAACACCATATATTTT.

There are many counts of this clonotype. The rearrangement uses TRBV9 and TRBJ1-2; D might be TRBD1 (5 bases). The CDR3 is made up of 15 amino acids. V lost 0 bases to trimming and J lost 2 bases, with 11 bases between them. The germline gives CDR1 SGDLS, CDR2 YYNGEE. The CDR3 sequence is CASSVAAGPNYGYTF. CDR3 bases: TGTGCCAGCAGCGTAGCGGCAGGGCCCAACTATGGCTACACCTTC.

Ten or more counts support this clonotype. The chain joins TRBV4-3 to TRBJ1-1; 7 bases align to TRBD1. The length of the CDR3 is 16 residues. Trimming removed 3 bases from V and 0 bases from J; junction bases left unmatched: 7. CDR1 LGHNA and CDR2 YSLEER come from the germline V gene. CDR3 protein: CASSHVTGTVNTEAFF. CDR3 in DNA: TGCGCCAGCAGCCATGTGACCGGGACAGTGAACACTGAAGCTTTCTTT.